A single sample gave rise to the 5 T cell receptor beta chains below, sequenced in a study of cytomegalovirus exposure and HLA in healthy donors (dated by TCRdb to 2016 to 2017). The library was produced with the immunoSEQ multiplex PCR assay. A mixture of 60 forward primers for TCR Vbeta segments and 13 reverse primers for TCR Jbeta segments was used in the multiplex PCR. Entries here come from immuneACCESS through TCRdb and include only in-frame sequences with V and J called. Some clones fail to appear in such tables; in the studies checked, an unresolved V gene covers under half of the shortfall, and the cause of the remainder is unknown. Within this sample are over 75,000 clones, with roughly 73% of them counted one time only. The ten top clones hold less than 9.5% of the sample. The sequenced sample consisted of PBMCs. These receptors were obtained from a man in his forties or fifties in good health and CMV-seropositive.

This chain uses TRBV2 with TRBJ2-2, with 12 bases fitting TRBD2. CDR3 length equals 16 residues. V lost 4 bases, J lost 7 bases, and 7 bases stayed unmatched. Germline CDR1 reads SNHLY; CDR2 reads FYNNEI. The CDR3 nucleotides are TGTGCCAGCAGTGGACTAGCGGGGGTTTATGGCGGGGAGCTGTTTTTT. This gives the protein CASSGLAGVYGGELFF.

CDR3 loop: CASSLAYLGQGAPSGNTIYF. The CDR3 DNA reads TGTGCCAGCAGCTTAGCGTATCTCGGACAGGGGGCCCCCTCTGGAAACACCATATATTTT. V gene TRBV7-6 combines with J gene TRBJ1-3; TRBD1 aligns across 11 bases. The CDR3 has 20 amino acids. V shed 0 bases, J shed 0 bases, and the junction held 10 bases outside the gene matches. Germline V gene sequence: CDR1 SGHVS, CDR2 FNYEAQ. Supplemented by reference TRBV7-6 and TRBJ1-3, the full variable domain reads GAGVSQSPRYKVTKRGQDVALRCDPISGHVSLYWYRQALGQGPEFLTYFNYEAQQDKSGLPNDRFSAERPEGSISTLTIQRTEQRDSAMYRCASSLAYLGQGAPSGNTIYFGEGSWLTVV.

The rearrangement uses TRBV11-3 and TRBJ1-1; D uncertain. Germline CDR1 SGHNT, CDR2 YENEEA. CDR3 length: 13 residues. V dropped 4 bases and J dropped 3 bases, with 9 bases sitting between them. The CDR3 DNA reads as TGTGCCAGCAGCTCGGGGAGGGACACTGAAGCTTTCTTT. Its protein is CASSSGRDTEAFF.

The rearrangement links TRBV19 to TRBJ1-1, with D tentatively TRBD1 (6 bases). The germline V gene has CDR1 LNHDA and CDR2 SQIVND (reference sequence). The CDR3 is 15 residues long. Trimming removed 5 bases from V and 3 bases from J, with 16 bases in between. CDR3 loop: CASSLHRVGDTEAFF. The CDR3 nucleotides are TGTGCCAGTAGTTTGCACAGGGTTGGGGACACTGAAGCTTTCTTT. Full variable domain (remainder filled in from reference TRBV19 and TRBJ1-1): DGGITQSPKYLFRKEGQNVTLSCEQNLNHDAMYWYRQDPGQGLRLIYYSQIVNDFQKGDIAEGYSVSREKKESFPLTVTSAQKNPTAFYLCASSLHRVGDTEAFFGQGTRLTVV.

This clone appeared a few times. V usage is TRBV29-1 and J usage is TRBJ1-2; TRBD1 is a possible D gene (6 bases). CDR3 length equals 12 residues. V dropped 6 bases and J dropped 8 bases, with 16 bases sitting between them. Germline CDR1 reads SQVTM; CDR2 reads ANQGSEA. CDR3 region: CSVRTGREGYTF. In DNA, the CDR3 is TGCAGCGTCCGTACAGGGCGTGAAGGCTACACCTTC. The variable domain in full, completed from reference TRBV29-1 and TRBJ1-2, reads SAVISQKPSRDICQRGTSLTIQCQVDSQVTMMFWYRQQPGQSLTLIATANQGSEATYESGFVIDKFPISRPNLTFSTLTVSNMSPEDSSIYLCSVRTGREGYTFGSGTRLTVV.